This T cell receptor (beta chain) was identified in a study of T cells in Graves' hyperthyroidism and ophthalmopathy. RNA transcripts yielded amplified TCR beta CDR3 regions. First-round RT-PCR targeting the TCR CDR3 was performed with the HTBI primer set. TCRdb recomputed calls from the multiplex PCR reads with MiXCR, one row per CDR3 protein. The sample gives about 640,000 distinct CDR3 sequences, less than 25% of which show up once; 34% is in the top ten. CDR3 length equals 17 residues. Germline CDR1 is MNHNS and CDR2 is SASEGT. Unmatched junction bases numbered 9, after V lost 5 bases and J lost 1 base.

The sequence came from a man younger than 45 with Graves' ophthalmopathy. The sample consisted of blood. This chain connects TRBV6-1 to TRBJ2-3; TRBD2 matches 10 bases. CDR3 DNA: TGTGCCAGCAGTAAGGAGCAGACTAGCGGGCGCACAGATACGCAGTATTTT. Its translation is CASSKEQTSGRTDTQYF.